The present entry profiles one TCR beta chain with its context. Its antigen remains unknown. This sample stems from a study of T cells in localized non-small cell lung cancer. Overall study results and limits: Elevated blood T cell density was associated with longer overall survival. The greatest T cell clonality was found in uninvolved adjacent lung (higher than in tumor). Adjacent lung tissue had a median around 50 of the top 100 clones found in the tumor. Heterogeneity remains possible, as sequencing covered one tumor region only.

Trimming took 0 bases from V and 6 from J, leaving 12 bases between them. The CDR3 totals 15 residues. Assay: immunoSEQ multiplex PCR; the TCRdb copy retains only in-frame clones and omits some. The sample yields roughly 36,000 clones, around 93% seen once. This receptor was obtained from a man aged 40 to 70 with stage II lung adenocarcinoma. V and J are TRBV23-1 and TRBJ1-5, with D possibly matching TRBD1 (6 bases). TRBV23-1 is sorted into the ORF group, with uncertain function. The sequencing here drew on PBMCs, taken before any cancer treatment. CDR3 in amino acids: CASSQSEGGVQPQHF. The CDR3 bases are TGCGCCAGCAGTCAATCTGAGGGGGGCGTTCAGCCCCAGCATTTT.